This T cell receptor beta chain was sequenced for a study of blood T cell repertoires in COVID-19. Whole-study context: Italy, Spain and the United States were the sources of the convalescent and acute COVID-19 samples. PBMCs, B-cell-depleted T cells, or T cells were the source of the cDNA or gDNA that made up the material.

TCRdb's table, derived via immunoSEQ multiplex PCR, lists solely in-frame clones and lacks some. The sample lists 150,000 to 200,000 clones, 85% seen once, with about 3% in the top ten. Germline CDR1 is SGHDT and CDR2 is YYEEEE. Trimming removed 0 bases at V and 3 bases at J, with 12 bases between. The CDR3 is 16 amino acids. The source is a human donor with acute or convalescent COVID-19. The donor label of this sample is uncertain. Sequencing was done on a sample of peripheral blood. This sequence joins TRBV5-6 and TRBJ2-2; D is unresolved. The CDR3 nucleotides are TGTGCCAGCAGCTTGGCTCGGCAGGTAGACACCGGGGAGCTGTTTTTT. This encodes CASSLARQVDTGELFF.